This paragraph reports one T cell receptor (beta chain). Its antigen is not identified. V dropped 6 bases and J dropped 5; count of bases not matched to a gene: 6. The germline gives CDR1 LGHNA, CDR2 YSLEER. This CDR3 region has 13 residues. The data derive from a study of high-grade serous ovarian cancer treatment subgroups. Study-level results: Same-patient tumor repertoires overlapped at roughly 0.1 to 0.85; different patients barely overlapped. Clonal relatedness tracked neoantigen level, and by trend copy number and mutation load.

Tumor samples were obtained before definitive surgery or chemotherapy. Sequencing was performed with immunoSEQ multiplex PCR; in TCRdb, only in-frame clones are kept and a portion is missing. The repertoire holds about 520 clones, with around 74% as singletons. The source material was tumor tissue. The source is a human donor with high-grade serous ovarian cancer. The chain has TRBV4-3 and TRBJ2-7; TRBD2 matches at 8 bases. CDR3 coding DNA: TGCGCCAGCAGTGCTGGTAGCGGGAACGAGCAGTACTTC. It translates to CASSAGSGNEQYF.